This is a list of T cell receptor beta chains from one sample in a study of T cell responses to AZD1222 COVID-19 vaccine. The repertoire was sequenced with immunoSEQ multiplex PCR; TCRdb's copy has only in-frame clones and lacks some. The sample holds about 200,000 clones, 90% to 95% seen once. Sequenced here: peripheral blood, sampled on day 0 of MenACWY control vaccination. Receptor source: an adult in good health. The CDR3 runs from the conserved cysteine through the conserved F or W. Where a row states a size, it is once, few, many or the class of an expanded clone; other rows omit it.

>TRBV6-5|few|TRBJ1-3
CASSRGGGNTIYF
>TRBV7-3|NA|TRBJ1-1
CASSLIRNTEAFF
>TRBV15|NA|TRBJ1-2
CATSEFRTASPGLYGYTF
>TRBV30|NA|TRBJ1-1
CAWSPLGAGRGTEAFF
>TRBV19|NA|TRBJ1-1
CATGEASHTEAFF
>TRBV28|NA|TRBJ1-1
CAILSGAANTEAFF
>TRBV11-2|NA|TRBJ2-1
CASSLGPDEQFF
>TRBV5-1|NA|TRBJ1-3
CASSLDGFSGNTIYF
>TRBV19|NA|TRBJ2-1
CASSIGSNNEQFF
>TRBV6-1|NA|TRBJ1-4
CASSEGSTGEKLFF
>TRBV3-1/TRBV3-2|NA|TRBJ1-2
CASSLKGSATNYGYTF
>TRBV7-2|NA|TRBJ2-7
CASSQQDRVRTEQYF
>TRBV5-6|NA|TRBJ2-7
CASSSKSKYEQYF
>TRBV11-2|NA|TRBJ1-2
CASSWAGVNYGYTF
>TRBV6-6|NA|TRBJ1-2
CASSGTGVNYGYTF
>TRBV30|NA|TRBJ1-5
CAWSPNIGQPQHF
>TRBV14|NA|TRBJ2-1
CASSQQTGRTEQFF
>TRBV5-4|NA|TRBJ1-6
CASSPGDRGKSPLHF
>TRBV9|NA|TRBJ1-1
CASSTSGYTEAFF
>TRBV12-3/TRBV12-4|NA|TRBJ1-2
CASSRHYGYTF
>TRBV15|NA|TRBJ1-5
CATSTGVRGNQPQHF
>TRBV2|NA|TRBJ2-5
CASSPAQEGYQETQYF
>TRBV5-8|once|TRBJ2-5
CASSLGAGKNQETQYF
>TRBV9|NA|TRBJ2-5
CASSVGAGGPQETQYF
>TRBV2|NA|TRBJ1-5
CASSEPGGINQPQHF
>TRBV4-1|NA|TRBJ1-4
CASSQGGSTNEKLFF
>TRBV6-2/TRBV6-3|NA|TRBJ1-3
CASSYDGLRWRNTIYF
>TRBV19|NA|TRBJ2-1
CASTPGPPPIEQFF